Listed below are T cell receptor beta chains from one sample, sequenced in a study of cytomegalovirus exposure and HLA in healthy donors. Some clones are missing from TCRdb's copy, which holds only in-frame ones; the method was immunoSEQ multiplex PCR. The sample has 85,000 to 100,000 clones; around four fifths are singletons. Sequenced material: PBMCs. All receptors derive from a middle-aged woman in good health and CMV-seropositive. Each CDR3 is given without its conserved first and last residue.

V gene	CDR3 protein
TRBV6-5	ASTQGQPYNSPLH
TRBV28	ASSLSSGGAF
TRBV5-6	ASRLGGGNIQY
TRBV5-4	ASTLDRPSSSGYT
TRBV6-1	ASSEDPGLAGVNEQF
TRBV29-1	SAAEGSYEQY
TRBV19	ASSIGRFNTGELF
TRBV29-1	SVGLAGSHEQY
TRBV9	ASSVVAGDTDTQY
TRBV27	ASSSLHGSGETQY
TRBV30	AWSFGEKLF
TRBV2	ASSDTGTGAYNEQF
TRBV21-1	ASRREEPSSGNRTDTQY
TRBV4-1	ASSPGRGNHEQY